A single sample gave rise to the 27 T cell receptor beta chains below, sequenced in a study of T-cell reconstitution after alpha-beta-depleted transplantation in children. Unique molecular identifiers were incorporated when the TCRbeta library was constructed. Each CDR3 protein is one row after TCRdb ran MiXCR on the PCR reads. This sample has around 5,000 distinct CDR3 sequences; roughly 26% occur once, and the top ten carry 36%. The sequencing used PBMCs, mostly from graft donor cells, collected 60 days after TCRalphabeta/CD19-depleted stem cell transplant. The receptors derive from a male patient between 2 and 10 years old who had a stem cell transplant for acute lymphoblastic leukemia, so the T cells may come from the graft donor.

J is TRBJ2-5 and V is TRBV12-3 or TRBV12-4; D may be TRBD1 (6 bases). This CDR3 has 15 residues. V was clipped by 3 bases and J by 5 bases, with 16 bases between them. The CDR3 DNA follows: TGTGCCAGCAGTTTTGCGGTGGGCCAGGGGGAGACCCAGTACTTC. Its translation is CASSFAVGQGETQYF.

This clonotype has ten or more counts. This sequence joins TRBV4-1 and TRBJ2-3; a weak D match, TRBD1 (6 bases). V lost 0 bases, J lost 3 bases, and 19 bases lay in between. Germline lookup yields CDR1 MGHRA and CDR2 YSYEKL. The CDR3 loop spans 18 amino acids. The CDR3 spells CASSQEAPQGLGTDTQYF. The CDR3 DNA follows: TGCGCCAGCAGCCAAGAGGCCCCACAGGGCCTGGGAACAGATACGCAGTATTTT.

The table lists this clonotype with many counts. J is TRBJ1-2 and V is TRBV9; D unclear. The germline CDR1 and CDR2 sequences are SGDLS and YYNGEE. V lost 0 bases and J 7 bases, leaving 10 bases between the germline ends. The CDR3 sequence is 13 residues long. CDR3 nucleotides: TGTGCCAGCAGCGTAGTTTTGATCGGTGGCTACACCTTC. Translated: CASSVVLIGGYTF.

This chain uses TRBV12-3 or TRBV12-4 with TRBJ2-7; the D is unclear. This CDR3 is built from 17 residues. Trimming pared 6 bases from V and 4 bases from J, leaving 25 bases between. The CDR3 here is CASSRNTEIRPFYEQYF. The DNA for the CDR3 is TGTGCCAGCAGCCGGAACACAGAGATCCGACCATTTTACGAGCAGTACTTC.

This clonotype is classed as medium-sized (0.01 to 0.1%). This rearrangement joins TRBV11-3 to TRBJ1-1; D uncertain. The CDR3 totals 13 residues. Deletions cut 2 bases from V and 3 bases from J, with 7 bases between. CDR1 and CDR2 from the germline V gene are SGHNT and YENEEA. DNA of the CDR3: TGTGCCAGCAGCTTATACGAGGACACTGAAGCTTTCTTT. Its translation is CASSLYEDTEAFF.

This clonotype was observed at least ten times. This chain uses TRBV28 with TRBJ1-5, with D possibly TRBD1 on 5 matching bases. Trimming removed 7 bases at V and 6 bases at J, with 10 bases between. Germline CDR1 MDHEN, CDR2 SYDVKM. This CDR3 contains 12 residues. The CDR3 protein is CASTTVSQPQHF. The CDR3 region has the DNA TGTGCCAGCACGACAGTGAGTCAGCCCCAGCATTTT.

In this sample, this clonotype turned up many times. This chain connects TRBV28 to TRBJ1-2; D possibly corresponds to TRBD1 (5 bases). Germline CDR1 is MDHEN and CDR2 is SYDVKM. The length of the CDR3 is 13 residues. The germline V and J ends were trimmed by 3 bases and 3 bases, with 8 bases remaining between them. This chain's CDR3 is CASSFGRDYGYTF. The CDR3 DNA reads TGTGCCAGCAGTTTTGGCAGGGACTATGGCTACACCTTC.

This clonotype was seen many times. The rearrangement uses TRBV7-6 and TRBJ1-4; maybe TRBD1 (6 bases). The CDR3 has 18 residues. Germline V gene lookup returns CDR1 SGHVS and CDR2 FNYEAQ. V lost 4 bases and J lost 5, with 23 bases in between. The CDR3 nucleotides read TGTGCCAGCAGCTCTCGACGCGTGGACAGTCGCGGGAATGAAAAACTGTTTTTT. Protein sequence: CASSSRRVDSRGNEKLFF.

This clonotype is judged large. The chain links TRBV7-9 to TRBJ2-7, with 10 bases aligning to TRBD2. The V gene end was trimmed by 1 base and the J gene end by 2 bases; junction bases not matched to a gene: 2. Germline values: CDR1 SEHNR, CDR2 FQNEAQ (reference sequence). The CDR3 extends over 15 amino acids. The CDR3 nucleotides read TGTGCCAGCAGCTTAGAAGCGGGAGGGCCCTACGAGCAGTACTTC. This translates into CASSLEAGGPYEQYF.

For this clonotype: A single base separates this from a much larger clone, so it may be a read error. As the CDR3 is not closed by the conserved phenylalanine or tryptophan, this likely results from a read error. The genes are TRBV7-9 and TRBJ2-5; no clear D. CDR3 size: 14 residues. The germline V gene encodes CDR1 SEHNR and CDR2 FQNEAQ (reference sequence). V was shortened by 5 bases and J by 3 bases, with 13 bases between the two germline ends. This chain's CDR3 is CASSLLLTKETQYI. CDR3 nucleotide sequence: TGTGCCAGCAGCCTCCTCCTAACCAAAGAGACCCAGTACATC.

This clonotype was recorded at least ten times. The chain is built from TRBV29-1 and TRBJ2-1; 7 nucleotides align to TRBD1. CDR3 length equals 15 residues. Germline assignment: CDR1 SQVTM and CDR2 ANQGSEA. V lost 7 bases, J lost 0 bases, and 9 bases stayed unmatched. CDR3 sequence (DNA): TGCAGCGCTAGGACAGGCAGCTTCTCCTACAATGAGCAGTTCTTC. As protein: CSARTGSFSYNEQFF.

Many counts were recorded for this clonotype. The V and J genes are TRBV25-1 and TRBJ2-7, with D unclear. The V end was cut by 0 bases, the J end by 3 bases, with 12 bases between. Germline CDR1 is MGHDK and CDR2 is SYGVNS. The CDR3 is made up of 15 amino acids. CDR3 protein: CASSEYSPSSYEQYF. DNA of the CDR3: TGTGCCAGCAGTGAATATTCCCCCAGCAGCTACGAGCAGTACTTC.

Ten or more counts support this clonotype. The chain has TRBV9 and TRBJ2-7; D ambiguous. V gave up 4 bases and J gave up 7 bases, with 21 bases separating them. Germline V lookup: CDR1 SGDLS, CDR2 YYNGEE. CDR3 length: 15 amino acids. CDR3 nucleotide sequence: TGTGCCAGCAGCACCCAAACTGGCCTTCCCGAAGAGCAGTACTTC. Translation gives CASSTQTGLPEEQYF.

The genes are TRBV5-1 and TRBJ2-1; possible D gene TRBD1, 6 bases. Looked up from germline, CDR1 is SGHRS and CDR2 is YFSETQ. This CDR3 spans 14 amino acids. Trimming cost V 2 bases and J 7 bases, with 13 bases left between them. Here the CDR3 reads CASSFRSGENEQFF. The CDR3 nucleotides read TGCGCCAGCAGCTTCAGATCAGGGGAAAATGAGCAGTTCTTC.

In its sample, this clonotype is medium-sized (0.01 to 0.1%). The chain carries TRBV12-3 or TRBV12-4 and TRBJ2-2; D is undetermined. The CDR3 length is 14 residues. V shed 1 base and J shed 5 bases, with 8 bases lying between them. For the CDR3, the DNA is TGTGCCAGCAGTTTAGGTTCTGAGACCGGGGAGCTGTTTTTT. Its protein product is CASSLGSETGELFF.

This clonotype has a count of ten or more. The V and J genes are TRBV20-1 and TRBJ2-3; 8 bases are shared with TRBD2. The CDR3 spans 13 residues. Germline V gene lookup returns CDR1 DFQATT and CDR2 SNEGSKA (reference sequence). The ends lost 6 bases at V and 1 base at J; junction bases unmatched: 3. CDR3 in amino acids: CSASGGGTDTQYF. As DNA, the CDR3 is TGCAGTGCCTCGGGAGGGGGCACAGATACGCAGTATTTT.

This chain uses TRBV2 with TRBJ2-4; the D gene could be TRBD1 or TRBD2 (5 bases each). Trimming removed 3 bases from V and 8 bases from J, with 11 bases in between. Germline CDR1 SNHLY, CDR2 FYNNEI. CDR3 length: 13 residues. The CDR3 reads CASSDNGGDIQYF. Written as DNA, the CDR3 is TGTGCCAGCAGTGATAATGGGGGTGACATTCAGTACTTC.

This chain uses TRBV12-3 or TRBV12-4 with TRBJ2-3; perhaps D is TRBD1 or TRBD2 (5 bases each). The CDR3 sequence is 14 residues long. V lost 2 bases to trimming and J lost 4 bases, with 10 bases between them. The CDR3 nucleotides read TGTGCCAGCAGTTTAAACGGGGCCTCAGATACGCAGTATTTT. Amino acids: CASSLNGASDTQYF.

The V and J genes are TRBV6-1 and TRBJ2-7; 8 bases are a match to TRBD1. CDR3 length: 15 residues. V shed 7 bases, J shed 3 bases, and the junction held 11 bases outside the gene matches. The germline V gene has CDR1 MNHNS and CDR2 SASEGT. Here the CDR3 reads CASTPGGTPLYEQYF. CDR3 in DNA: TGTGCCAGCACTCCAGGGGGCACTCCTCTCTACGAGCAGTACTTC.

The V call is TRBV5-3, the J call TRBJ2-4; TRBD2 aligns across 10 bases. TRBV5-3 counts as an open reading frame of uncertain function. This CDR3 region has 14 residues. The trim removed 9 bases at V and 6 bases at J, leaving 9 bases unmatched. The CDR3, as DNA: TGTGCCATGAGCTTCTGGACTAGCGGAAACATTCAGTACTTC. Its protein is CAMSFWTSGNIQYF.

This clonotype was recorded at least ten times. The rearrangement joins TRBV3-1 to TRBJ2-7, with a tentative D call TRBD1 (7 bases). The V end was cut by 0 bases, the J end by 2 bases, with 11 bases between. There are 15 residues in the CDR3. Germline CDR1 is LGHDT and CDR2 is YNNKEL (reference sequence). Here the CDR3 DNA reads TGTGCCAGCAGCCAAGACGGAGGGGGCACCTACGAGCAGTACTTC. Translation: CASSQDGGGTYEQYF.

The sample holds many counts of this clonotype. For the CDR3, the DNA is TGTGCCAGCAGCTTAGCGAGGTCTAGCGGAGACAGGGCAGATACGCAGTATTTT. It translates to CASSLARSSGDRADTQYF. The J gene is TRBJ2-3, the V gene TRBV7-2; D tentatively fits TRBD1 or TRBD2 (7 bases each). Germline V gives CDR1 SGHTA, CDR2 FQGNSA. Between the trimmed V and J ends, which lost 0 bases and 4 bases, there was a span of 20 bases. The CDR3 extends over 18 amino acids.

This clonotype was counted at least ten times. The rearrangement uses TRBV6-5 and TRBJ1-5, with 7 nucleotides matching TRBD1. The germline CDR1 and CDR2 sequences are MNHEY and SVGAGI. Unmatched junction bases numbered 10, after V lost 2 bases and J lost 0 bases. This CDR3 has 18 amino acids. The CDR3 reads CASSYDRQGANSNQPQHF. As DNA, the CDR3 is TGTGCCAGCAGTTACGATCGACAGGGTGCCAATAGCAATCAGCCCCAGCATTTT.

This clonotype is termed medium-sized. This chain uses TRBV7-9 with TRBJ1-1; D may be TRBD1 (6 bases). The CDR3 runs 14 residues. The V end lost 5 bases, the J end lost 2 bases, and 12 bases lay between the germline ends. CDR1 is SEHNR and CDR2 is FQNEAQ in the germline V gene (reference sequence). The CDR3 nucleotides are TGTGCCAGCAGCGCGATAGGGGGAAACACTGAAGCTTTCTTT. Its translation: CASSAIGGNTEAFF.

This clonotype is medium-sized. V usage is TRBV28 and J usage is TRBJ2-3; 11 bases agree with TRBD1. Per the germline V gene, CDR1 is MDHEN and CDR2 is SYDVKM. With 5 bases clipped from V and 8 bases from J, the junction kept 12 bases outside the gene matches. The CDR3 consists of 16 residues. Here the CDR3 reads CASSVLGTGGGGTQYF. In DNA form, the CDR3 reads TGTGCCAGCAGTGTCTTAGGGACAGGGGGTGGAGGTACGCAGTATTTT. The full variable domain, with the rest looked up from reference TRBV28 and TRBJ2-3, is DVKVTQSSRYLVKRTGEKVFLECVQDMDHENMFWYRQDPGLGLRLIYFSYDVKMKEKGDIPEGYSVSREKKERFSLILESASTNQTSMYLCASSVLGTGGGGTQYFGPGTRLTVL.

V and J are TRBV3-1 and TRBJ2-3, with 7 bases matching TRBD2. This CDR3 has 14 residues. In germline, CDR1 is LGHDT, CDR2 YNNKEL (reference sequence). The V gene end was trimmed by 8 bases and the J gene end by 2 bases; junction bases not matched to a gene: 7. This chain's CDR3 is CASEASGDTDTQYF. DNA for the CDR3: TGTGCCAGCGAAGCTAGCGGAGACACAGATACGCAGTATTTT.

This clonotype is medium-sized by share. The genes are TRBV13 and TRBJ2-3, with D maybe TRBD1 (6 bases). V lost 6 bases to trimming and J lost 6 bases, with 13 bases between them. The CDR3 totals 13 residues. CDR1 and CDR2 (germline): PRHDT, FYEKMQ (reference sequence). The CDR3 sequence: CASRFSGADTQYF. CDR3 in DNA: TGTGCCAGCAGATTTTCAGGGGCCGATACGCAGTATTTT.